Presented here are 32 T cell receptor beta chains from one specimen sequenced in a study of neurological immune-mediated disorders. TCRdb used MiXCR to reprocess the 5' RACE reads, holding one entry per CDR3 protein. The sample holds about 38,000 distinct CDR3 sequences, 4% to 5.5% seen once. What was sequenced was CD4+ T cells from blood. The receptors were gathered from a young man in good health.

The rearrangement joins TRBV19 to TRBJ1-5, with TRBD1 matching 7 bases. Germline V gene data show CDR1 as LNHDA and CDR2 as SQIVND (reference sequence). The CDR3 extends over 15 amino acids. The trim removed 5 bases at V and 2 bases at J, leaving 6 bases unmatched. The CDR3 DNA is TGTGCCAGTAGTCACTTGGACAGGCGCAATCAGCCCCAGCATTTT. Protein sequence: CASSHLDRRNQPQHF.

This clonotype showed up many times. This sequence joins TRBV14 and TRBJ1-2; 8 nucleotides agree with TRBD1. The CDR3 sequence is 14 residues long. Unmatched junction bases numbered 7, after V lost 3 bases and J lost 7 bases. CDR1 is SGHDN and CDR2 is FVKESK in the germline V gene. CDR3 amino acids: CASSHTGGGGGYTF. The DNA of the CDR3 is TGTGCCAGCAGCCACACAGGGGGAGGTGGTGGCTACACCTTC.

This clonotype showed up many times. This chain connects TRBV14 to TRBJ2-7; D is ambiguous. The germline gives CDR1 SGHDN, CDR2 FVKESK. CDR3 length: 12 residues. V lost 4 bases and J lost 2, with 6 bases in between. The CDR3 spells CASSPGTYEQYF. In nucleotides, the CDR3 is TGTGCCAGCAGCCCTGGGACCTACGAGCAGTACTTC.

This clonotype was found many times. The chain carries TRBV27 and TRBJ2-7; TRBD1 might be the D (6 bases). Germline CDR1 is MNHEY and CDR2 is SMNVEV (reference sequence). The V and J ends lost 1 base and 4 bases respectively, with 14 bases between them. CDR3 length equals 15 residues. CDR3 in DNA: TGTGCCAGCAGTTTATGGCCCACAGGGTTATACGAGCAGTACTTC. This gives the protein CASSLWPTGLYEQYF.

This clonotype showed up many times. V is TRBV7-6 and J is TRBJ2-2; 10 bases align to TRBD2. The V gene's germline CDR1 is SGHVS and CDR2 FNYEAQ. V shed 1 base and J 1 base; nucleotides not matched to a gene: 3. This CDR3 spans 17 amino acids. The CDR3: CASSLEASGGNTGELFF. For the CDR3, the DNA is TGTGCCAGCAGCTTAGAGGCTAGCGGGGGGAACACCGGGGAGCTGTTTTTT.

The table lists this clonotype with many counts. The CDR3, as DNA: TGTGCCAGCAGCGTTCTAGCGGGGGGGGTAGATACGCAGTATTTT. Its protein product is CASSVLAGGVDTQYF. The chain uses TRBV9 and TRBJ2-3, with 12 bases matching TRBD2. Germline CDR1 SGDLS, CDR2 YYNGEE. V lost 2 bases to trimming and J lost 5 bases; unmatched junction nucleotides: 3. This CDR3 contains 15 residues.

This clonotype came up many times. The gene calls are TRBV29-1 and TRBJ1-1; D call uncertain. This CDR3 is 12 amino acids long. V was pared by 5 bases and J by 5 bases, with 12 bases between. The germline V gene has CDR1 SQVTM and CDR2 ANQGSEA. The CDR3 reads CSVTREVTEAFF. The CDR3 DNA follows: TGCAGCGTTACAAGGGAGGTGACTGAAGCTTTCTTT.

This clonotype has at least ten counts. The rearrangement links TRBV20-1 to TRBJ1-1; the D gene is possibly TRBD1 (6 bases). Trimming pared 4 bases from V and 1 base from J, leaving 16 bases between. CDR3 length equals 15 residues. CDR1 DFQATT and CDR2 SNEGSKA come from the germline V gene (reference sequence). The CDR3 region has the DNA TGCAGTGCTACAAGGGACATTCCCGCGAACACTGAAGCTTTCTTT. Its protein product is CSATRDIPANTEAFF.

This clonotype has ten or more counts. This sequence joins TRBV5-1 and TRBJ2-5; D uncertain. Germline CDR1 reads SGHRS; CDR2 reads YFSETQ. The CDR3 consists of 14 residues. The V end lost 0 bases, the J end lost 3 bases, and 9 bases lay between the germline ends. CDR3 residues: CASSLAREKETQYF. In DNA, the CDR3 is TGCGCCAGCAGCTTGGCCAGAGAGAAAGAGACCCAGTACTTC.

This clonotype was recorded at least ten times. DNA for the CDR3: TGTGCCAGCAGCGCCAGGGGGCTGGCTTCACCCCTCCACTTT. It translates to CASSARGLASPLHF. The chain uses TRBV9 and TRBJ1-6; 8 bases line up with TRBD1. Germline V gene sequence: CDR1 SGDLS, CDR2 YYNGEE. V dropped 3 bases and J dropped 9; count of bases not matched to a gene: 5. CDR3 length equals 14 residues.

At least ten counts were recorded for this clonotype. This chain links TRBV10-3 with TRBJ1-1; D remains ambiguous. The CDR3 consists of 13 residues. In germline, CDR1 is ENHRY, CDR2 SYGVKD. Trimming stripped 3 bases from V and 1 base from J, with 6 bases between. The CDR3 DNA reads TGTGCCATCAGTGATGCAGAGAACACTGAAGCTTTCTTT. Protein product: CAISDAENTEAFF.

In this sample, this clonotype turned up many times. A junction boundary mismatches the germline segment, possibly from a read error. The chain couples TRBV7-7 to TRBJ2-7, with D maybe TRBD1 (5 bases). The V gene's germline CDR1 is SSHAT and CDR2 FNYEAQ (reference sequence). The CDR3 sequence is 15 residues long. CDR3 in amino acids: CASSLKGPDPYEQYF. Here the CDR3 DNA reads TGTGCTAGCAGCTTAAAGGGGCCAGACCCCTACGAGCAGTACTTC.

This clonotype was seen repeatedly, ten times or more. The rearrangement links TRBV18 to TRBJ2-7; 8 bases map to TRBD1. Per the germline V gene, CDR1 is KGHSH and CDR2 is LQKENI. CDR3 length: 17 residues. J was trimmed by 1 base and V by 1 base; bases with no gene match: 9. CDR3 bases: TGTGCCAGCTCACCACGAGCGGACAGGGCGCGTTCCTACGAGCAGTACTTC. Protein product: CASSPRADRARSYEQYF.

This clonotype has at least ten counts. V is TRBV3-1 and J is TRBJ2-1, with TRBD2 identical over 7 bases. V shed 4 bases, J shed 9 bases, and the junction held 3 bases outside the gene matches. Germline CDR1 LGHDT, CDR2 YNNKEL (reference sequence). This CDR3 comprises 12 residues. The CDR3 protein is CASSPQRGEQFF. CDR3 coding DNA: TGTGCCAGCAGCCCCCAGCGGGGTGAGCAGTTCTTC.

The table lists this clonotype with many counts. DNA of the CDR3: TGTGCCAGCAGTGAATGGGTTAGCGGGGCCCAAGAGACCCAGTACTTC. Protein: CASSEWVSGAQETQYF. The V call is TRBV25-1, the J call TRBJ2-5, with 8 bases lining up with TRBD2. CDR1 is MGHDK and CDR2 is SYGVNS in the germline V gene. V was clipped by 1 base and J by 1 base; unmatched bases: 5. CDR3 size: 16 residues.

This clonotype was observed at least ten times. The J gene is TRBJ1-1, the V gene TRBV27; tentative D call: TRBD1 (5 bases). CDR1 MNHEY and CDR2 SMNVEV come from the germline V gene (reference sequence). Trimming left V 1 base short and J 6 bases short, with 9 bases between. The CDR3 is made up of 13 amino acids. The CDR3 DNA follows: TGTGCCAGCAGTTTATTACCGGGGGCTGAAGCTTTCTTT. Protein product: CASSLLPGAEAFF.

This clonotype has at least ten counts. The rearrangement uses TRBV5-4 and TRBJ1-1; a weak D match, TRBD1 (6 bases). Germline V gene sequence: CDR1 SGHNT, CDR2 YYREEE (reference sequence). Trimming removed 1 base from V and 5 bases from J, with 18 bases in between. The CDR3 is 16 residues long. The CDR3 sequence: CASSLRGGRGWTEAFF. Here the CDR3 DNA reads TGTGCCAGCAGCTTGAGGGGCGGCAGGGGTTGGACTGAAGCTTTCTTT.

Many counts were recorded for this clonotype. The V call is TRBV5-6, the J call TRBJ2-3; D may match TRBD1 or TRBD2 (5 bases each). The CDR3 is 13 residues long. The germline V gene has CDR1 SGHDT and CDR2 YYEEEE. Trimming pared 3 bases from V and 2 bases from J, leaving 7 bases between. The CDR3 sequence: CASSYGATDTQYF. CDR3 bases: TGTGCCAGCAGCTACGGGGCCACAGATACGCAGTATTTT.

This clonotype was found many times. As DNA, the CDR3 is TGCGCCAGCAGCTTGGAGGGCAGGATGTCCTATGGCTACACCTTC. Encoded protein: CASSLEGRMSYGYTF. J is TRBJ1-2 and V is TRBV5-1, with unresolved D. Germline assignment: CDR1 SGHRS and CDR2 YFSETQ. The CDR3 covers 15 residues. V lost 0 bases, J lost 4 bases, and 13 bases lay in between. The entire variable domain, with the rest obtained from reference TRBV5-1 and TRBJ1-2, is as follows: KAGVTQTPRYLIKTRGQQVTLSCSPISGHRSVSWYQQTPGQGLQFLFEYFSETQRNKGNFPGRFSGRQFSNSRSEMNVSTLELGDSALYLCASSLEGRMSYGYTFGSGTRLTVV.

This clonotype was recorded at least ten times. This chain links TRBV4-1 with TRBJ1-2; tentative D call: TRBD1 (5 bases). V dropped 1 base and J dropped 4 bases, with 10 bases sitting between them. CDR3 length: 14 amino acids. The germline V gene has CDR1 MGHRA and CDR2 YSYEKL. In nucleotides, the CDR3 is TGCGCCAGCAGCCAAGGTAGACAGCTCTATGGCTACACCTTC. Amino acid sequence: CASSQGRQLYGYTF.

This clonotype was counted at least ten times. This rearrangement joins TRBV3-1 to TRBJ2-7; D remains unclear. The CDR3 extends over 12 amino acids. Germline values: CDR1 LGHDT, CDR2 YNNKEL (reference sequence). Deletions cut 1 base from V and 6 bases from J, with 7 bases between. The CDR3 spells CASSQVGSEQYF. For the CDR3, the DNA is TGTGCCAGCAGCCAAGTCGGGTCCGAGCAGTACTTC.

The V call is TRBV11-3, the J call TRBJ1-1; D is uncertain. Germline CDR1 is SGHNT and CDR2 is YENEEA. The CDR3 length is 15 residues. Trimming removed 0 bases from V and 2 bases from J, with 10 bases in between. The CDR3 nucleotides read TGTGCCAGCAGCTTAGATGGGAGTCCTAACACTGAAGCTTTCTTT. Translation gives CASSLDGSPNTEAFF.

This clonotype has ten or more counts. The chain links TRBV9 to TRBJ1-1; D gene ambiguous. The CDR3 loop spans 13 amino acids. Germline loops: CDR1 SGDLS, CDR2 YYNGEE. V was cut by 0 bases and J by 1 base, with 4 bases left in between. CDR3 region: CASSVGPNTEAFF. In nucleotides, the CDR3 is TGTGCCAGCAGCGTAGGGCCGAACACTGAAGCTTTCTTT.

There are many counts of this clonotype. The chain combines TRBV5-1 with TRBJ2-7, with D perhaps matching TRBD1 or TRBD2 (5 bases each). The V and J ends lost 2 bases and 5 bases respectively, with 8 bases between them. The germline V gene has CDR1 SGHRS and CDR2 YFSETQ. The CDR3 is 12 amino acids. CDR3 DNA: TGCGCCAGCAGCTTTCAGGGAGACGAGCAGTACTTC. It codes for CASSFQGDEQYF.

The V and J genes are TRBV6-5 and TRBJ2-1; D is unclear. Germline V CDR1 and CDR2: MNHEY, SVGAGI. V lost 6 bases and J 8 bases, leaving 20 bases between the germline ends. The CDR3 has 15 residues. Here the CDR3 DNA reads TGTGCCAGCAGCACGAACAGCAAGGCCCCTTATGAGCAGTTCTTC. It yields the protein CASSTNSKAPYEQFF.

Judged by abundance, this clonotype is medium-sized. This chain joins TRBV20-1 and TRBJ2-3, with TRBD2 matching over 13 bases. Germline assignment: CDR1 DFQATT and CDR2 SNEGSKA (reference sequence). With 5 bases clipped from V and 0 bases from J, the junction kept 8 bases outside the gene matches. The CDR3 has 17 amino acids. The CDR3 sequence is CSAPKGLAGASTDTQYF. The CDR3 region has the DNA TGCAGTGCTCCGAAAGGACTAGCGGGGGCTAGCACAGATACGCAGTATTTT.

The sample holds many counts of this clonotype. The CDR3 nucleotides are TGTGCCGGACGACAGGGCGATTCACCCCTCCACTTT. This sequence encodes CAGRQGDSPLHF. The chain has TRBV6-6 and TRBJ1-6; TRBD1 aligns across 7 bases. CDR3 size: 12 residues. Germline V gene sequence: CDR1 MNHNY, CDR2 SVGAGI (reference sequence). J gave up 8 bases and V 11 bases, and 6 bases lay outside the gene matches.

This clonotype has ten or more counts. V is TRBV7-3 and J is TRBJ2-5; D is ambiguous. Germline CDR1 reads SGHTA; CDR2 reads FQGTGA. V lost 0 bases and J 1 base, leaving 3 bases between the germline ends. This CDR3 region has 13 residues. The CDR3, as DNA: TGTGCCAGCAGCTTAACCCCCCAAGAGACCCAGTACTTC. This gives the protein CASSLTPQETQYF.

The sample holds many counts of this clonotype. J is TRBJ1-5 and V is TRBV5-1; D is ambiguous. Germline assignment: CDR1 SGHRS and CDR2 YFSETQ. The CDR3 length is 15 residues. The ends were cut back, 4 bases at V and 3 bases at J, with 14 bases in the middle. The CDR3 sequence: CASSIDSGFNQPQHF. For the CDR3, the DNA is TGCGCCAGCAGCATCGACTCAGGTTTCAATCAGCCCCAGCATTTT.

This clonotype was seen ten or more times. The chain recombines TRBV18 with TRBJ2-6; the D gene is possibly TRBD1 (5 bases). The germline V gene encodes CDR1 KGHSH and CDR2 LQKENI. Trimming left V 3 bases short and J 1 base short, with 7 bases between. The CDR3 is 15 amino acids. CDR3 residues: CASSPRQSGANVLTF. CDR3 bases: TGTGCCAGCTCACCCAGACAGTCTGGGGCCAACGTCCTGACTTTC.

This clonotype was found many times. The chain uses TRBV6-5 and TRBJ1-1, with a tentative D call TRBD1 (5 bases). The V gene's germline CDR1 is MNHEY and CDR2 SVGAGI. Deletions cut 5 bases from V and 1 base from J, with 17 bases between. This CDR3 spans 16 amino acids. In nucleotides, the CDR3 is TGTGCCAGCAGTCCTTCAGAAGGGGATGGGAACACTGAAGCTTTCTTT. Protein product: CASSPSEGDGNTEAFF.

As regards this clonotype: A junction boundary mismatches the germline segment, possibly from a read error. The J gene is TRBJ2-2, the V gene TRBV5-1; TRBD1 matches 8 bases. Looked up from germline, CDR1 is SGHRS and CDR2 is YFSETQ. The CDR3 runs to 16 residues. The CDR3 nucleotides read TGCGACAGCAGATTGGTTTCGACAGGGGTAACCGGGGAGCTGTTTTTT. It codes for CDSRLVSTGVTGELFF. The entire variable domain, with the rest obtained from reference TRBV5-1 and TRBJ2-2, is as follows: KAGVTQTPRYLIKTRGQQVTLSCSPISGHRSVSWYQQTPGQGLQFLFEYFSETQRNKGNFPGRFSGRQFSNSRSEMNVSTLELGDSALYLCDSRLVSTGVTGELFFGEGSRLTVL.